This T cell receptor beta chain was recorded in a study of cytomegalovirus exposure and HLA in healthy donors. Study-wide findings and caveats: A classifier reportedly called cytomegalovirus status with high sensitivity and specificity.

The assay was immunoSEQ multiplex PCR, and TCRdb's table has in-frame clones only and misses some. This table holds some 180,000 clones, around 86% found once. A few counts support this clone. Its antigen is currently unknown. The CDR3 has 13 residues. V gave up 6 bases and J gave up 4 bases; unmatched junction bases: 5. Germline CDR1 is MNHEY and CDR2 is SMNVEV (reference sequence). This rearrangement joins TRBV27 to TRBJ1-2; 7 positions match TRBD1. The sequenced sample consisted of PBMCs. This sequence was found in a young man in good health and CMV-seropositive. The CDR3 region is CASRPQGTYGYTF. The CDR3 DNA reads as TGTGCCAGCAGGCCACAGGGGACCTATGGCTACACCTTC.